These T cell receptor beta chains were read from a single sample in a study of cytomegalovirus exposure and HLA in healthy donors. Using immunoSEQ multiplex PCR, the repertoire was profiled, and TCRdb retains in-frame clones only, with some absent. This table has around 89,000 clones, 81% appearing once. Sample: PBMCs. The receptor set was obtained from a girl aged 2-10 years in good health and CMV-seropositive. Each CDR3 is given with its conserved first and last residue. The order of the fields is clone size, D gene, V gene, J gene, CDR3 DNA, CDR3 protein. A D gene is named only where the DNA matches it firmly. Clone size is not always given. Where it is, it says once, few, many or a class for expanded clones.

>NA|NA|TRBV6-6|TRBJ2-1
TGTGCCAGCACCCAGGATCGCGAGCAGTTCTTC
CASTQDREQFF
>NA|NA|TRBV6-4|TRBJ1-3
TGTGCCAGCAGTGAACAGGCTGGAAACACCATATATTTT
CASSEQAGNTIYF
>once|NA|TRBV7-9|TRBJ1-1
TGTGCCAGCAGCTTAATCCCCGAGGGCACTGAAGCTTTCTTT
CASSLIPEGTEAFF
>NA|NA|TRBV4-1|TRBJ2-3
TGCGCCAGCAGCCAAGATTGGCGGGTGGCAGATACGCAGTATTTT
CASSQDWRVADTQYF
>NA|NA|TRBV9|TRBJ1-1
TGTGCCAGCAGCGTAGGCCCCCTGACAGTTGAAGCTTTCTTT
CASSVGPLTVEAFF
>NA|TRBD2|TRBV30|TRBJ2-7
TGTGCCTGGAGTGTCGGCGGGAGTCTCTACGAGCAGTACTTC
CAWSVGGSLYEQYF
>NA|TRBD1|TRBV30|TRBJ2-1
TGTGCCTGGAGTGAGGGACAGGGGGTCAATGAGCAGTTCTTC
CAWSEGQGVNEQFF
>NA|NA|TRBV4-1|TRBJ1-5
TGCGCCAGCAGCCAGGGCCCCAATCAGCCCCAGCATTTT
CASSQGPNQPQHF
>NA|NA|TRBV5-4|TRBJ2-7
TGTGCCAGCAGCAAACAGGGTACCCGCTACGAGCAGTACTTC
CASSKQGTRYEQYF
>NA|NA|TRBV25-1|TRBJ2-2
TGTGCCAGCAGTGAAGTTGGGGCCGACACCGGGGAGCTGTTTTTT
CASSEVGADTGELFF
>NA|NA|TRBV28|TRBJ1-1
TGTGCCAGCAGACCCAGCCCCAGGGCGAGTACTGAAGCTTTCTTT
CASRPSPRASTEAFF
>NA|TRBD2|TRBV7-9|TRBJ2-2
TGTGCCAGCAGCCCCCCGGGACTAGCGGGAGGTACCGGGGAGCTGTTTTTT
CASSPPGLAGGTGELFF
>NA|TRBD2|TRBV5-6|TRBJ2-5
TGTGCCAGCAGCTCAAGAGCGGGGGGGCAAGAGACCCAGTACTTC
CASSSRAGGQETQYF
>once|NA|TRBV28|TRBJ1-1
TGTGCCAGCAGTTTTACGGTCGGGGACACTGAAGCTTTCTTT
CASSFTVGDTEAFF
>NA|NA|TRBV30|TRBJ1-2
TGTGCCTGGACAGGGTCTAGCTATGGCTACACCTTC
CAWTGSSYGYTF
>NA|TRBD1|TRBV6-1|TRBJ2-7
TGTGCCAGCAGCCGGGACAGTTATGGCGAGCAGTACTTC
CASSRDSYGEQYF
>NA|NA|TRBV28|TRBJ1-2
TGTGCCAGCAGTTTGAGGCAGAATAACCATGGCTACACCTTC
CASSLRQNNHGYTF
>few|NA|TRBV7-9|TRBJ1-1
TGTGCCAGCAGCCCAAATTTCCCTGAAGCTTTCTTT
CASSPNFPEAFF
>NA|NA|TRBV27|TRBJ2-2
TGTGCCAGCAGTTTGTTCGGGGGATTTAGCACCGGGGAGCTGTTTTTT
CASSLFGGFSTGELFF
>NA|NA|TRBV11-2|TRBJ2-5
TGTGCCAGCAGCTTAGATTTCTTCGGGGGACGGGAGACCCAGTACTTC
CASSLDFFGGRETQYF
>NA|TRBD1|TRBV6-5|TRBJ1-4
TGTGCCAGCAGAATAAGGACAGGGAGTGAAAAACTGTTTTTT
CASRIRTGSEKLFF
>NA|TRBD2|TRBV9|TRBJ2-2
TGTGCCAGCAGCGTAGCGCCGGGACTAGCGGGGACCGGGGAGCTGTTTTTT
CASSVAPGLAGTGELFF
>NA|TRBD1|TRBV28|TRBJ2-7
TGTGCCAGCAGAAGGGACAGGCACCCCTACGAGCAGTACTTC
CASRRDRHPYEQYF
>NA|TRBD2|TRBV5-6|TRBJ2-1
TGTGCCAGCAGCTTGCTGGGACTAGCGGGAGTTGGTGAGCAGTTCTTC
CASSLLGLAGVGEQFF
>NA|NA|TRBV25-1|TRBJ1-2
TGTGCCAGCAGTGAAGAGGGTTTTGGCTACACCTTC
CASSEEGFGYTF
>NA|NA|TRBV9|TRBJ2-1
TGTGCCAGCAGCGTAACGGATGAGCAGTTCTTC
CASSVTDEQFF
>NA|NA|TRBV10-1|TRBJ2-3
TGCGCCAGCAGTGGATCAGGGTACTTCACAGATACGCAGTATTTT
CASSGSGYFTDTQYF
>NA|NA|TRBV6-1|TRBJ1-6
TGTGCCAGCAGTGAAGCGCTGGGGGCCGTTTCACCCCTCCACTTT
CASSEALGAVSPLHF
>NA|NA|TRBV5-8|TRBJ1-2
TGTGCCAGCAGCTTGGTGATTGGTTTATCTGGGGAGGCCTATGGCTACACCTTC
CASSLVIGLSGEAYGYTF
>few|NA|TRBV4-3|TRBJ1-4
TGCGCCAGCAGCCAAGATCAGCAGGGTAATGAAAAACTGTTTTTT
CASSQDQQGNEKLFF
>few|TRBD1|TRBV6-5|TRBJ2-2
TGTGCCAGCAGTTACGACAGGGCAATCGGGGAGCTGTTTTTT
CASSYDRAIGELFF
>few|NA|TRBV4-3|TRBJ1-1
TGCGCCAGCAGCCAAGCTCAGGGTTTTACTGAAGCTTTCTTT
CASSQAQGFTEAFF
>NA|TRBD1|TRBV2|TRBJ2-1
TGTGCCAGCAGTGACGAGACAGGGGTCGGCAATGAGCAGTTCTTC
CASSDETGVGNEQFF
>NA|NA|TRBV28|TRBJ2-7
TGTGCCATTAGCTCGGACAGCCTCTACGAGCAGTACTTC
CAISSDSLYEQYF
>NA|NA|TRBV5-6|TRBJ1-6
TGTGCCAGCAGCCGTTCCTACTCACCCCTCCACTTT
CASSRSYSPLHF
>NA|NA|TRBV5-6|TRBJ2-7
TGTGCCAGCAGCTTGGCCCCCGCGGGTTCCTACGAGCAGTACTTC
CASSLAPAGSYEQYF
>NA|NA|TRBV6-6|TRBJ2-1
TGTGCCAGCAGGGCCGTCGATGAGCAGTTCTTC
CASRAVDEQFF
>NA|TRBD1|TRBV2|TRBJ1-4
TGTGCCAGCAGTATCTTCCGGGACAGTGAAAAACTGTTTTTT
CASSIFRDSEKLFF
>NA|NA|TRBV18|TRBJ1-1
TGTGCCAGCTCACCTCAGGAGGGTTTTGAAGCTTTCTTT
CASSPQEGFEAFF
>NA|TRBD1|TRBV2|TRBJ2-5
TGTGCCAGCAGTGATTCCTGGACAGGGGGCATGAGGGAGACCCAGTACTTC
CASSDSWTGGMRETQYF
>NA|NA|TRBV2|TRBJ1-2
TGTGCCAGCAGTGATACGACTGACAACTATGGCTACACCTTC
CASSDTTDNYGYTF
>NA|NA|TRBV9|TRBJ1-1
TGTGCCAGCAGCGTACGAGAAGTCGGTTTGACTGAAGCTTTCTTT
CASSVREVGLTEAFF
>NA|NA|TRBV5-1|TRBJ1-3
TGCGCCAGCAGCTTGGTCGGTAACCAAGCGGGGGACACCATATATTTT
CASSLVGNQAGDTIYF
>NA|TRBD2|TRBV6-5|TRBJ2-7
TGTGCCAGCAGTTGGACTAGCGGGAGCCCGAGAGAGCAGTACTTC
CASSWTSGSPREQYF
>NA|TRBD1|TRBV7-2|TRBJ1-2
TGTGCCAGCAGCTTTAAACTGGGACAGGCTCCAAATGGCTACACCTTC
CASSFKLGQAPNGYTF
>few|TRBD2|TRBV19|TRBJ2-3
TGTGCCAGTAGTGGGGGGCTACTAGCGGGATCAGATACGCAGTATTTT
CASSGGLLAGSDTQYF